This T cell receptor beta chain was sequenced in a study of read filtering for tumor transcriptome and immune sequencing. Study-wide context: DNase treatment preceded whole-transcriptome library preparation. Per sample, TCR-region reads ranged about 4.05 to 11 million by IR-seq, about 75 to 1273 by RNA-seq.

Study-wide results and caveats: Correlation between methods rose after single-read clonotypes were removed. This fraction held mixed bone marrow immune cells after CD138-negative sorting.

The CDR3 loop spans 15 amino acids. Germline loops: CDR1 KGHSH, CDR2 LQKENI. V shed 4 bases, J shed 0 bases, and the junction held 2 bases outside the gene matches. For this clonotype: The antigen is not known.

This library used approximately 370 ng RNA and molecular barcoded adaptors spanning alpha/delta and beta/gamma chains. A single record per CDR3 protein comes from TCRdb applying MiXCR to the reads. Among about 48,000 distinct CDR3 sequences listed, 15% to 20% were seen once. The origin of this receptor is a donor aged 40 or older with multiple myeloma. The rearrangement uses TRBV18 and TRBJ1-3, with 8 bases identical to TRBD1. Sequences were obtained from a population of CD138-negative cells sorted from bone marrow. The DNA of the CDR3 is TGTGCCAGCTCACGGGACAGGAGCTCTGGAAACACCATATATTTT. Residues: CASSRDRSSGNTIYF.